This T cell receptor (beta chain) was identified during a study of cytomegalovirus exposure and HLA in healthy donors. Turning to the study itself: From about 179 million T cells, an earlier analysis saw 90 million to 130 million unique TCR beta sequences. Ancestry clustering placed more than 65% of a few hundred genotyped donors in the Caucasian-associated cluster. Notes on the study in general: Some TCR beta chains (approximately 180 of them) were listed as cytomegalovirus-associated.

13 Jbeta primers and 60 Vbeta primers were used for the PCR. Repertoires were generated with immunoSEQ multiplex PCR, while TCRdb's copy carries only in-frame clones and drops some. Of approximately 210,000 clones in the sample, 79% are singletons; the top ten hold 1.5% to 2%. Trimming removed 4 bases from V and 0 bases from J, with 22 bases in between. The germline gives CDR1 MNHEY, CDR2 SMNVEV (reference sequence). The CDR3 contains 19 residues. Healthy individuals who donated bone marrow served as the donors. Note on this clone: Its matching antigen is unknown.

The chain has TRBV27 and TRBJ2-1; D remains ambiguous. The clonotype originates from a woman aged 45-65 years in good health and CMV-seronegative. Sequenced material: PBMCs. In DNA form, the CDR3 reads TGTGCCAGCAGTTCGCAGTTCCCGGGTAGCCCGAGCTCCTACAATGAGCAGTTCTTC. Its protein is CASSSQFPGSPSSYNEQFF.